This T cell receptor beta chain comes out of a study of metastatic and nonmetastatic thyroid tumors. Turning to the study itself: For malignant and benign thyroid patients, tumor or nodule tissue and blood were the sources whose repertoires were compared. Overall study findings and caveats: Malignant thyroid tumors reportedly exceeded benign nodules significantly in TCR beta diversity, with the difference appearing in blood and tumor.

All patients were treatment-naive before thyroid surgery. This CDR3 is built from 16 residues. V lost 2 bases, J lost 0 bases, and 4 bases stayed unmatched. Authors' processing steps: The study's classifier, a distant-metastasis tool for papillary thyroid cancer, was built using CDR3 differences across clinicopathological groups. TCRdb re-called clones via MiXCR from the PCR reads. None of the V and J calls come from the authors' own analysis; TCRdb made them. The data hold under 55,000 clones, with 17% observed a single time. There are many counts of this clone. The target antigen is unknown. The rearrangement uses TRBV12-3 or TRBV12-4 and TRBJ2-3, with 8 bases identical to TRBD2. The receptor was isolated from a female donor with papillary thyroid cancer or a benign thyroid nodule (not recorded which). Some clones in this sample may be carry-over from other donors' samples. What was sequenced was blood. CDR3 sequence: CASSLRLAGSTDTQYF. CDR3 DNA: TGTGCCAGCAGTTTAAGATTAGCGGGGAGCACAGATACGCAGTATTTT.